The source of this T cell receptor beta chain is a study of blood T cell repertoires in COVID-19. Study context: The United States, Italy and Spain provided the acute and convalescent COVID-19 samples. Nucleic acid was either cDNA or gDNA, and it came from T cells, B-cell-depleted T cells, or PBMCs.

Germline V CDR1 and CDR2: LGHDT, YNNKEL (reference sequence). Trimming left V 3 bases short and J 1 base short, with 7 bases between. The CDR3 covers 14 residues. Participants' own reports of clinical history determined their cohort assignment. Assay: immunoSEQ multiplex PCR; the TCRdb copy retains only in-frame clones and omits some. The table has about 200,000 clones, roughly 84% seen once. Sample: PBMCs or T cells enriched from blood (not recorded which). This clonotype was sampled from a man aged 35 to 55 who had recovered from COVID-19. The V and J genes are TRBV3-1 (or the pseudogene TRBV3-2) and TRBJ1-3; D may be TRBD1 (5 bases). The CDR3 protein is CASSHTGSGNTIYF. The DNA for the CDR3 is TGTGCCAGCAGCCATACAGGTTCTGGAAACACCATATATTTT.